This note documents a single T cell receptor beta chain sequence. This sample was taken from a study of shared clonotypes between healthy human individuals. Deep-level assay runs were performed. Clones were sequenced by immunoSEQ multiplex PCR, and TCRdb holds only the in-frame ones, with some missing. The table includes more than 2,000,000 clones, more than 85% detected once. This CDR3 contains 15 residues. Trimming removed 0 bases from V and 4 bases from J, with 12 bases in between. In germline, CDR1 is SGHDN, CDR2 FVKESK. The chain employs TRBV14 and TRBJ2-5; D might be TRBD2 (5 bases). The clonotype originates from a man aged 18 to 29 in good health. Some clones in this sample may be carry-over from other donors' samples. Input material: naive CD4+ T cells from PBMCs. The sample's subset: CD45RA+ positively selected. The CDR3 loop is CASSQDRTRGETQYF. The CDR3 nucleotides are TGTGCCAGCAGCCAAGATCGGACTCGAGGAGAGACCCAGTACTTC.